Listed below are T cell receptor beta chains from one sample, sequenced in a study of blood T cell repertoires in COVID-19. Here immunoSEQ multiplex PCR was the method, and the copy in TCRdb shows in-frame clones only, minus some. The repertoire holds about 64,000 clones, with 88% as singletons. Sequenced input: PBMCs or T cells enriched from blood (not recorded which). Source of these receptors: a woman aged 40 to 50 who had recovered from COVID-19. Both conserved end residues are part of each CDR3. The D gene is left open where the match is weak. Some rows have no size entry. The others give once, few or many, or a class for an expanded clone.

d_call: TRBD1; clone_size: -; v_call: TRBV7-6; j_call: TRBJ1-1; cdr3_nt: TGTGCCAGCAGTCCGGGACAGGGATATGCCACTGAAGCTTTCTTT; cdr3_aa: CASSPGQGYATEAFF
d_call: -; clone_size: -; v_call: TRBV5-4; j_call: TRBJ2-3; cdr3_nt: TGTGCCAGCAGCTTGGACAGGGTCACAGATACGCAGTATTTT; cdr3_aa: CASSLDRVTDTQYF
d_call: -; clone_size: few; v_call: TRBV19; j_call: TRBJ1-1; cdr3_nt: TGTGCCAGTAGGGGTCAGGTTAACACTGAAGCTTTCTTT; cdr3_aa: CASRGQVNTEAFF
d_call: -; clone_size: -; v_call: TRBV5-5; j_call: TRBJ2-3; cdr3_nt: TGTGCCAGCAGCTTGGAATTGGAGGATACGCAGTATTTT; cdr3_aa: CASSLELEDTQYF
d_call: -; clone_size: -; v_call: TRBV7-8; j_call: TRBJ1-2; cdr3_nt: TGTGCCAGCAGCTTAGGCATTGGGGCAGACTACACCTTC; cdr3_aa: CASSLGIGADYTF
d_call: -; clone_size: -; v_call: TRBV14; j_call: TRBJ2-6; cdr3_nt: TGTGCCAGCAGCCAAGGGCTTGGTGGGGCCAACGTCCTGACTTTC; cdr3_aa: CASSQGLGGANVLTF
d_call: -; clone_size: -; v_call: TRBV6-5; j_call: TRBJ2-6; cdr3_nt: TGTGCCAGCAGTTTACTAAGCGGGGCCAACGTCCTGACTTTC; cdr3_aa: CASSLLSGANVLTF
d_call: -; clone_size: -; v_call: TRBV4-1; j_call: TRBJ1-1; cdr3_nt: TGCGCCAGCAGCCAAATTCTGAGGGATCGGAACACTGAAGCTTTCTTT; cdr3_aa: CASSQILRDRNTEAFF
d_call: -; clone_size: -; v_call: TRBV5-4; j_call: TRBJ2-4; cdr3_nt: TGTGCCAGCAGCTCAGAGGGCTCCAAAAACATTCAGTACTTC; cdr3_aa: CASSSEGSKNIQYF
d_call: -; clone_size: -; v_call: TRBV12-3/TRBV12-4; j_call: TRBJ2-5; cdr3_nt: TGTGCCAGCAGTTTATACGGGGAAGAGACCCAGTACTTC; cdr3_aa: CASSLYGEETQYF
d_call: TRBD1; clone_size: -; v_call: TRBV18; j_call: TRBJ1-1; cdr3_nt: TGTGCCAGCTCAAAGGACAGGGGCGGTCGAGCTTTCTTT; cdr3_aa: CASSKDRGGRAFF
d_call: -; clone_size: few; v_call: TRBV18; j_call: TRBJ1-2; cdr3_nt: TGTGCCAGCTCAGTGACAGAGAATAACTATGGCTACACCTTC; cdr3_aa: CASSVTENNYGYTF
d_call: -; clone_size: -; v_call: TRBV19; j_call: TRBJ2-1; cdr3_nt: TGTGCCAGTAGTAAGCCAGAGCGATGGGAGCAGTTCTTC; cdr3_aa: CASSKPERWEQFF
d_call: -; clone_size: -; v_call: TRBV11-3; j_call: TRBJ1-6; cdr3_nt: TGTGCCAGCAGCTACAGCTTCAGGGATTCACCCCTCCACTTT; cdr3_aa: CASSYSFRDSPLHF
d_call: -; clone_size: -; v_call: TRBV5-4; j_call: TRBJ1-5; cdr3_nt: TGTGCCAGCAGCTATGGACAAAACCAGCCCCAGCATTTT; cdr3_aa: CASSYGQNQPQHF
d_call: -; clone_size: -; v_call: TRBV10-1; j_call: TRBJ1-4; cdr3_nt: TGCGCCAGCTCTGGACAGATTAATGAAAAACTGTTTTTT; cdr3_aa: CASSGQINEKLFF
d_call: -; clone_size: few; v_call: TRBV6-2/TRBV6-3; j_call: TRBJ1-1; cdr3_nt: TGTGCCAGCAGTTCCCCGAGTAGGAACACTGAAGCTTTCTTT; cdr3_aa: CASSSPSRNTEAFF
d_call: -; clone_size: -; v_call: TRBV19; j_call: TRBJ2-7; cdr3_nt: TGTGCCAGTAGTATGGGGACACCTTACGAGCAGTACTTC; cdr3_aa: CASSMGTPYEQYF
d_call: TRBD1; clone_size: once; v_call: TRBV7-2; j_call: TRBJ1-2; cdr3_nt: TGTGCCAGCAGCTTCGCGACAGGGTCAAACTATGGCTACACCTTC; cdr3_aa: CASSFATGSNYGYTF
d_call: TRBD1; clone_size: few; v_call: TRBV3-1/TRBV3-2; j_call: TRBJ2-7; cdr3_nt: TGTGCCAGCAGCCAACCCAGGGGGCCCGGAGAGAACGAGCAGTACTTC; cdr3_aa: CASSQPRGPGENEQYF
d_call: -; clone_size: -; v_call: TRBV6-5; j_call: TRBJ1-2; cdr3_nt: TGTGCCAGCAGCTCAGACCTAGGACAGCTCTATGGCTACACCTTC; cdr3_aa: CASSSDLGQLYGYTF
d_call: TRBD2; clone_size: once; v_call: TRBV3-1/TRBV3-2; j_call: TRBJ2-1; cdr3_nt: TGTGCCAGCAGCCAAGACCCCCCGGCGGGGGGGACCAATGAGCAGTTCTTC; cdr3_aa: CASSQDPPAGGTNEQFF
d_call: -; clone_size: -; v_call: TRBV28; j_call: TRBJ1-6; cdr3_nt: TGTGCCAGCAGCGACAGCTCCTATAATTCACCCCTCCACTTT; cdr3_aa: CASSDSSYNSPLHF
d_call: -; clone_size: -; v_call: TRBV10-3; j_call: TRBJ1-1; cdr3_nt: TGTGCCATCAGCCGATCAGGTGAAGCTTTCTTT; cdr3_aa: CAISRSGEAFF
d_call: -; clone_size: -; v_call: TRBV4-1; j_call: TRBJ2-7; cdr3_nt: TGCGCCAGCAGCCAAGATCTCGGTAGGGGCGTTGGATACGAGCAGTACTTC; cdr3_aa: CASSQDLGRGVGYEQYF
d_call: TRBD1; clone_size: once; v_call: TRBV2; j_call: TRBJ1-1; cdr3_nt: TGTGCCAGCACCCGGGGGGAAGGACAGGGGGAAACTGAAGCTTTCTTT; cdr3_aa: CASTRGEGQGETEAFF
d_call: TRBD1; clone_size: -; v_call: TRBV6-5; j_call: TRBJ1-2; cdr3_nt: TGTGCCAGCAGTTACACTGGACAGGGCCGTGGCTACACCTTC; cdr3_aa: CASSYTGQGRGYTF
d_call: -; clone_size: -; v_call: TRBV24-1; j_call: TRBJ2-7; cdr3_nt: TGTGCCACCAGTGACCTCAGGGTCCACGAGCAGTACTTC; cdr3_aa: CATSDLRVHEQYF
d_call: TRBD2; clone_size: once; v_call: TRBV7-2; j_call: TRBJ2-5; cdr3_nt: TGTGCCAGCAGCTACAGGGGACTAGCGGGGGGGCCGGTGGAGACCCAGTACTTC; cdr3_aa: CASSYRGLAGGPVETQYF